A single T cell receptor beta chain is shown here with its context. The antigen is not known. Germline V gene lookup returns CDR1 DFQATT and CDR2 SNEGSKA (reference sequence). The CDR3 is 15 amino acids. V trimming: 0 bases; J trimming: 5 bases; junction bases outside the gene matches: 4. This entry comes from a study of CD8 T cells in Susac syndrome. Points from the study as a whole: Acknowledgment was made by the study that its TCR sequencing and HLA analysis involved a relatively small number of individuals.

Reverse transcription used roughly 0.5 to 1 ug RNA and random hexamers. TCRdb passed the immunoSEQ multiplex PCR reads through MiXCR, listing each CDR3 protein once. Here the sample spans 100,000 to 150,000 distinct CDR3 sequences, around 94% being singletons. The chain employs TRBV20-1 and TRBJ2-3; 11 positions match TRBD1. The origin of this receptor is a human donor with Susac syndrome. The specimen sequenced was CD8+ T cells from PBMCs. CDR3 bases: TGCAGTGCTAGAGATGTGGACAGGGGGCTAGATACGCAGTATTTT. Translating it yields CSARDVDRGLDTQYF.